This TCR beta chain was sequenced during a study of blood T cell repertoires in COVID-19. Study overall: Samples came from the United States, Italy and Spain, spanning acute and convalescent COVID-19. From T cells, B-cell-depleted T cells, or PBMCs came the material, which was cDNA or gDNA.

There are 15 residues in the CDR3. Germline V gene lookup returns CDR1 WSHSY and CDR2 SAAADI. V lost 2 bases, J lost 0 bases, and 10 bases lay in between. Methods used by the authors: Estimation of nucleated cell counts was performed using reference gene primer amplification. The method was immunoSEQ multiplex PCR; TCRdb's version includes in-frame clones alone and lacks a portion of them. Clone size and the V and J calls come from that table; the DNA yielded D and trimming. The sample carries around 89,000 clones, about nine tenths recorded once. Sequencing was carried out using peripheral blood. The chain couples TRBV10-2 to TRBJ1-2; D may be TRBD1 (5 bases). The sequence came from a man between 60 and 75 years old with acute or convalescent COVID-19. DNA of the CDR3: TGCGCCAGCAGTGAGCGGGGGTCCGCTAACTATGGCTACACCTTC. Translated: CASSERGSANYGYTF.